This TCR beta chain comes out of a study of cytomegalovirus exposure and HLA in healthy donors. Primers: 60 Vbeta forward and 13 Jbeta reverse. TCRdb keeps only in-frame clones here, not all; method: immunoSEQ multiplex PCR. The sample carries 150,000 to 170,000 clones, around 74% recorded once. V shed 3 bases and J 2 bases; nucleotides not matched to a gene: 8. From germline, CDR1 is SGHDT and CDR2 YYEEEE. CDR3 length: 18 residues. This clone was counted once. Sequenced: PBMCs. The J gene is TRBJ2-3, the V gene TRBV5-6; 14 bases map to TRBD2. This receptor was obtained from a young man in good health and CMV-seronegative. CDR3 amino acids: CASSSETTSGGATDTQYF. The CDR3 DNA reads TGTGCCAGCAGCTCCGAAACGACTAGCGGGGGGGCCACAGATACGCAGTATTTT.